This T cell receptor (beta chain) was identified during a study of shared clonotypes between healthy human individuals. The CDR3 runs to 14 residues. CDR1 and CDR2 from the germline V gene are SGHDN and FVKESK. Trimming pared 2 bases from V and 4 bases from J, leaving 11 bases between. Measured with immunoSEQ multiplex PCR; TCRdb has only the in-frame clones, and not every one. The sample has hundreds of thousands of clones; 90% to 97% are singletons. Naive CD8 populations comprised CD45RO-negative cells positively selected for CCR7, excluding terminally differentiated effector memory CD45RA+ cells. The chain couples TRBV14 to TRBJ1-1, with D possibly being TRBD1 (6 bases). This TCR was sampled from a woman aged 30 to 39 in good health. The specimen sequenced was naive CD8+ T cells sorted from blood. Here the CDR3 reads CASSQTQGSTEAFF. The DNA of the CDR3 is TGTGCCAGCAGCCAAACCCAGGGGAGCACTGAAGCTTTCTTT. The whole variable domain, remainder taken from reference TRBV14 and TRBJ1-1, is EAGVTQFPSHSVIEKGQTVTLRCDPISGHDNLYWYRRVMGKEIKFLLHFVKESKQDESGMPNNRFLAERTGGTYSTLKVQPAELEDSGVYFCASSQTQGSTEAFFGQGTRLTVV.